The TCR beta chain under discussion was sequenced for a study of T-cell memory formation after mild COVID-19. Study results and caveats: The main location of contracting CD4+ clones was CM and EM, and that of contracting CD8+ clones was EMRA.

Comment on this clonotype: The antigen remains unidentified.

One entry per CDR3 protein, called by TCRdb with MiXCR from the 5' RACE reads. The table records 110,000 or so distinct CDR3 sequences, approximately 21% of them present only once. Germline V gene lookup returns CDR1 SGDLS and CDR2 YYNGEE. V lost 4 bases to trimming and J lost 3 bases; unmatched junction nucleotides: 4. The CDR3 spans 14 residues. The specimen sequenced was PBMCs or a T cell subset sorted from them (not recorded which). The chain joins TRBV9 to TRBJ2-5; 9 bases are a match to TRBD1. This receptor was obtained from a man between 18 and 35 years old who had mild COVID-19 (a few samples of this study predate the infection). Cell type and time point are not known. Written as DNA, the CDR3 is TGTGCCAGCAGCACACAGGGGGCGGAAGAGACCCAGTACTTC. It encodes CASSTQGAEETQYF.